Listed here are 21 T cell receptor beta chains from one sample, sequenced in a study of OX40 agonist ivuxolimab in advanced cancers. The method was immunoSEQ multiplex PCR; TCRdb's version includes in-frame clones alone and lacks a portion of them. The sample lists tens of thousands of clones, about 80% occurring once. This specimen was CD4+ or CD8+ T cells sorted from blood, taken in a trial of the OX40 agonist ivuxolimab. The receptors shown here come from an adult with an advanced solid tumor such as melanoma, head and neck, liver or kidney cancer.

In its sample, this clone was seen a few times. V usage is TRBV4-1 and J usage is TRBJ1-4; D is ambiguous. The V end lost 4 bases, the J end lost 0 bases, and 6 bases lay between the germline ends. This CDR3 has 14 amino acids. Germline CDR1 reads MGHRA; CDR2 reads YSYEKL. CDR3 sequence reads: CASSPGPTNEKLFF. CDR3 bases: TGCGCCAGCAGCCCGGGTCCAACTAATGAAAAACTGTTTTTT.

The chain joins TRBV7-2 to TRBJ2-7; D not certain. The CDR3 is 14 residues long. V was clipped by 1 base and J by 6 bases, with 13 bases between them. Germline V lookup: CDR1 SGHTA, CDR2 FQGNSA. CDR3 coding DNA: TGTGCCAGCAGCTTAGATCCAGCTTTAGGCGAGCAGTACGTC. This sequence encodes CASSLDPALGEQYV.

The V and J genes are TRBV5-8 and TRBJ2-7, with D perhaps assigned TRBD1 or TRBD2 (6 bases each). The CDR3 is 13 amino acids. V lost 6 bases and J lost 7, with 17 bases in between. Germline lookup yields CDR1 SGHTS and CDR2 YDEGEE. CDR3 DNA sequence: TGTGCCAGCAAACCGGAGGGGGGCTGGGAGCAGTACGTC. Encoded protein: CASKPEGGWEQYV.

V and J are TRBV5-4 and TRBJ2-2, with 14 bases matching TRBD2. Germline-derived CDR1 and CDR2 are SGHNT and YYREEE (reference sequence). V lost 4 bases, J lost 7 bases, and 9 bases stayed unmatched. CDR3 size: 17 residues. CDR3 loop: CASSDPTSGRASGELFF. DNA for the CDR3: TGTGCCAGCAGCGACCCGACTAGCGGGAGGGCAAGCGGGGAGCTGTTTTTT.

This chain links TRBV13 with TRBJ1-4; D might be TRBD1 (6 bases). The CDR3 is 14 residues long. Trimming pared 3 bases from V and 12 bases from J, leaving 17 bases between. Germline CDR1 reads PRHDT; CDR2 reads FYEKMQ (reference sequence). The CDR3 here is CASSFSGQGYELFF. CDR3 DNA: TGTGCCAGCAGCTTCTCGGGTCAGGGGTACGAACTGTTTTTT.

This chain links TRBV6-1 with TRBJ2-7; no clear D gene. V lost 4 bases and J 2 bases, leaving 6 bases between the germline ends. Germline loops: CDR1 MNHNS, CDR2 SASEGT. The CDR3 runs to 12 residues. In DNA, the CDR3 is TGTGCCAGCAGTGTCTCGGCCTACGAGCAGTACGTC. It encodes CASSVSAYEQYV.

V and J are TRBV27 and TRBJ1-5, with D possibly matching TRBD1 (5 bases). This CDR3 is built from 15 residues. Trimming pared 5 bases from V and 4 bases from J, leaving 15 bases between. Germline V gives CDR1 MNHEY, CDR2 SMNVEV (reference sequence). The chain's CDR3 is CASSTGARINQPQHF. The CDR3, as DNA: TGTGCCAGCAGTACCGGGGCCCGGATAAATCAGCCCCAGCATTTT.

The genes are TRBV19 and TRBJ2-7; 8 positions agree with TRBD2. CDR1 is LNHDA, CDR2 SQIVND, per germline (reference sequence). Unmatched junction bases numbered 16, after V lost 3 bases and J lost 0 bases. The CDR3 spans 19 residues. This CDR3 reads CASSILYLTRAGVSYEQYF. The CDR3, as DNA: TGTGCCAGTAGTATTCTTTATCTGACCCGAGCGGGAGTCTCCTACGAGCAGTACTTC.

This clone was counted once. The V and J genes are TRBV21-1 and TRBJ2-2; the table's D call of TRBD2 was not tested on the DNA. TRBV21-1 is a pseudogene. The CDR3 is 18 amino acids. Here the CDR3 DNA reads TGTGCCAGCAGCAACCATGGGGGGGCCGCGACTTACACCGGGGAGCTGTTTTTT. This encodes CASSNHGGAATYTGELFF.

CDR3 sequence (DNA): TGTGCCAGCAGCGTATCACCGGGACAGCCCCAGCATTTT. Encoded protein: CASSVSPGQPQHF. The rearrangement joins TRBV9 to TRBJ1-5; D is ambiguous. This CDR3 region has 13 residues. In germline, CDR1 is SGDLS, CDR2 YYNGEE. Deletions cut 1 base from V and 7 bases from J, with 9 bases between.

This chain uses TRBV6-5 with TRBJ2-1; a weak D match, TRBD2 (6 bases). This CDR3 region has 15 residues. Per the germline V gene, CDR1 is MNHEY and CDR2 is SVGAGI. The germline V and J ends were trimmed by 0 bases and 4 bases, with 10 bases remaining between them. The CDR3 loop is CASSYSDGGYNEQFF. CDR3 sequence (DNA): TGTGCCAGCAGTTACTCGGACGGGGGATACAATGAGCAGTTCTTC.

This rearrangement joins TRBV14 to TRBJ2-5; 9 bases line up with TRBD1. V shed 3 bases, J shed 4 bases, and the junction held 3 bases outside the gene matches. CDR1 and CDR2 from the germline V gene are SGHDN and FVKESK. The CDR3 totals 14 residues. CDR3 nucleotide sequence: TGTGCCAGCAGCCACACAGGGGGCGTAGAGACCCAGTACTTC. This sequence encodes CASSHTGGVETQYF.

The rearrangement joins TRBV5-6 to TRBJ1-5; a weak D match, TRBD1 (5 bases). The CDR3 length is 17 residues. With 1 base removed from V and 1 base from J, the gap between germline ends came to 15 bases. Germline V gene data show CDR1 as SGHDT and CDR2 as YYEEEE. CDR3 bases: TGTGCCAGCAGCTTGCGGGGACTGGCCTCGAGCAATCAGCCCCAGCATTTT. Translating it yields CASSLRGLASSNQPQHF.

The rearrangement links TRBV10-1 to TRBJ1-4; unclear D gene. This CDR3 is built from 15 residues. V lost 0 bases and J lost 5, with 10 bases in between. CDR1 is WNHNN and CDR2 is SYGVQD in the germline V gene (reference sequence). The CDR3 DNA reads TGCGCCAGCAGTGAGTCGGGAGCCATGAATGAAAAACTGTTTTTT. Protein sequence: CASSESGAMNEKLFF.

The genes are TRBV28 and TRBJ1-2; D is possibly TRBD1 (6 bases). Trimming removed 7 bases from V and 5 bases from J, with 11 bases in between. Germline V gene data show CDR1 as MDHEN and CDR2 as SYDVKM. This CDR3 comprises 12 residues. CDR3 DNA sequence: TGTGCCAGCACCTCCACAGGGTATGGCTACACCTTC. Amino acid sequence: CASTSTGYGYTF.

This clone was observed a single time. The chain uses TRBV4-1 and TRBJ2-7; D not resolved. CDR3 length equals 14 residues. Per the germline V gene, CDR1 is MGHRA and CDR2 is YSYEKL. The V end was cut by 1 base, the J end by 2 bases, with 9 bases between. CDR3 in DNA: TGCGCCAGCAGCCAAGGGTGGAGTACCTACGAGCAGTACTTC. Translation: CASSQGWSTYEQYF.

The rearrangement joins TRBV19 to TRBJ1-1; D gene ambiguous. This CDR3 spans 13 amino acids. Germline loops: CDR1 LNHDA, CDR2 SQIVND (reference sequence). V dropped 6 bases and J dropped 0 bases, with 8 bases sitting between them. Written as DNA, the CDR3 is TGTGCCAGTAGGGTGGTCATGAACACTGAAGCTTTCTTT. This gives the protein CASRVVMNTEAFF.

This chain connects TRBV18 to TRBJ1-3; TRBD1 might be the D (5 bases). This CDR3 region has 15 residues. In germline, CDR1 is KGHSH, CDR2 LQKENI. V shed 6 bases and J shed 1 base, with 13 bases lying between them. The CDR3 sequence: CASSLGGSSGNTIYF. In nucleotides, the CDR3 is TGTGCCAGCTCTCTCGGGGGTTCATCTGGAAACACCATATATTTT. Complete variable domain (other parts from reference TRBV18 and TRBJ1-3): NAGVMQNPRHLVRRRGQEARLRCSPMKGHSHVYWYRQLPEEGLKFMVYLQKENIIDESGMPKERFSAEFPKEGPSILRIQQVVRGDSAAYFCASSLGGSSGNTIYFGEGSWLTVV.

A few counts support this clone. This chain joins TRBV28 and TRBJ1-5; D not certain. In germline, CDR1 is MDHEN, CDR2 SYDVKM. The CDR3 covers 16 residues. V lost 3 bases to trimming and J lost 1 base, with 13 bases between them. As DNA, the CDR3 is TGTGCCAGCAGTTTTGCCCAGAGATTGAGCAATCAGCCCCAGCATTTT. This encodes CASSFAQRLSNQPQHF.

The genes are TRBV6-6 and TRBJ2-7; D is undetermined. Per germline, CDR1 MNHNY and CDR2 SVGAGI (reference sequence). This CDR3 comprises 13 residues. Trimming stripped 6 bases from V and 3 bases from J, with 12 bases between. CDR3 in DNA: TGTGCCAGCAGCCCGACAACCCTCTACGAGCAGTACTTC. Translating gives CASSPTTLYEQYF.

The chain links TRBV7-2 to TRBJ2-7; 14 bases map to TRBD2. V trimming: 3 bases; J trimming: 3 bases; junction bases outside the gene matches: 4. The CDR3 totals 16 residues. Germline assignment: CDR1 SGHTA and CDR2 FQGNSA. The CDR3 spells CASSLGLAGVGYEQYF. The DNA of the CDR3 is TGTGCCAGCAGCTTGGGACTAGCGGGAGTCGGCTACGAGCAGTACTTC.